The 25 T cell receptor beta chains in this list originate from one sample, sequenced in a study of blood T cell repertoires in COVID-19. TCRdb's table, derived via immunoSEQ multiplex PCR, lists solely in-frame clones and lacks some. The sample includes approximately 74,000 clones, roughly 83% of them seen just once. Sequencing was carried out using peripheral blood. The receptor set was obtained from a man older than 75 with active or convalescent COVID-19.

The V call is TRBV11-2, the J call TRBJ2-1, with a tentative D call TRBD2 (6 bases). Trimming pared 5 bases from V and 4 bases from J, leaving 15 bases between. This CDR3 contains 15 residues. Germline-derived CDR1 and CDR2 are SGHAT and FQNNGV. CDR3 DNA sequence: TGTGCCAGCAGCCCGTTTCGGCGGGATTACAATGAGCAGTTCTTC. Translated, it gives CASSPFRRDYNEQFF.

The rearrangement joins TRBV5-8 to TRBJ2-7, with 8 bases aligning to TRBD1. The CDR3 is 16 amino acids. After removal of 0 bases from V and 2 bases from J, the junction contained 7 bases not matched to a gene. From germline, CDR1 is SGHTS and CDR2 YDEGEE. CDR3 nucleotides: TGTGCCAGCAGCTTGGAAGTGGGACAGGTACCCTACGAGCAGTACTTC. Amino acids: CASSLEVGQVPYEQYF. Filled out from reference TRBV5-8 and TRBJ2-7, the complete variable domain reads EAGVTQSPTHLIKTRGQQATLRCSPISGHTSVYWYQQALGLGLQFLLWYDEGEERNRGNFPPRFSGRQFPNYSSELNVNALELEDSALYLCASSLEVGQVPYEQYFGPGTRLTVT.

This chain connects TRBV18 to TRBJ2-7, with 7 bases lining up with TRBD1. CDR3 length: 12 amino acids. Germline V lookup: CDR1 KGHSH, CDR2 LQKENI. Trimming took 10 bases from V and 0 from J; bases not matched to a gene: 3. This CDR3 reads CATGTDSYEQYF. Here the CDR3 DNA reads TGTGCCACCGGGACAGACTCCTACGAGCAGTACTTC.

The chain recombines TRBV30 with TRBJ2-7, with TRBD1 identical over 8 bases. This CDR3 has 15 residues. V lost 0 bases to trimming and J lost 0 bases; unmatched junction nucleotides: 4. Germline CDR1 is GTSNPN and CDR2 is SVGIG (reference sequence). The CDR3 here is CAWSVLGTGSYEQYF. The CDR3 region has the DNA TGTGCCTGGAGTGTACTTGGGACAGGCTCCTACGAGCAGTACTTC.

This rearrangement joins TRBV2 to TRBJ1-6; 10 nucleotides match TRBD1. The CDR3 totals 15 residues. Germline values: CDR1 SNHLY, CDR2 FYNNEI. Trimming took 6 bases from V and 10 from J; bases not matched to a gene: 9. The DNA of the CDR3 is TGTGCCAGCAGCCCTCCGACAGGGGGCAAATCACCCCTCCACTTT. Protein: CASSPPTGGKSPLHF. Full variable domain (outside the CDR3, taken from reference TRBV2 and TRBJ1-6): EPEVTQTPSHQVTQMGQEVILRCVPISNHLYFYWYRQILGQKVEFLVSFYNNEISEKSEIFDDQFSVERPDGSNFTLKIRSTKLEDSAMYFCASSPPTGGKSPLHFGNGTRLTVT.

V is TRBV7-9 and J is TRBJ2-3, with D perhaps matching TRBD1 (6 bases). This CDR3 contains 15 residues. The V end was cut by 1 base, the J end by 5 bases, with 13 bases between. From germline, CDR1 is SEHNR and CDR2 FQNEAQ (reference sequence). CDR3 loop: CASSLVRGAGDTQYF. The CDR3 nucleotides are TGTGCCAGCAGCTTAGTCAGGGGTGCAGGAGATACGCAGTATTTT.

V gene TRBV5-4 combines with J gene TRBJ2-1; D may be TRBD2 (5 bases). Germline-derived CDR1 and CDR2 are SGHNT and YYREEE (reference sequence). The CDR3 sequence is 15 residues long. The V and J ends lost 3 bases and 6 bases respectively, with 16 bases between them. CDR3 bases: TGTGCCAGCAGCTGGTCCGGGATTTTCTCCAATGAGCAGTTCTTC. It codes for CASSWSGIFSNEQFF.

There are a few counts of this clone. The V gene is TRBV4-1, the J gene TRBJ2-7; the D is unclear. Trimming took 1 base from V and 1 from J, leaving 11 bases between them. This CDR3 has 15 amino acids. CDR1 and CDR2 from the germline V gene are MGHRA and YSYEKL. In DNA, the CDR3 is TGCGCCAGCAGCCAAGCTCCTGGCAGTTCCTACGAGCAGTACTTC. Protein sequence: CASSQAPGSSYEQYF.

The chain recombines TRBV6-5 with TRBJ1-6, with a weak D call TRBD1 (6 bases). Germline assignment: CDR1 MNHEY and CDR2 SVGAGI. This CDR3 is 16 amino acids long. V lost 3 bases and J 6 bases, leaving 15 bases between the germline ends. This chain's CDR3 is CASSYGRGVGNSPLHF. CDR3 coding DNA: TGTGCCAGCAGTTATGGCAGGGGAGTCGGTAATTCACCCCTCCACTTT.

The chain is built from TRBV7-8 and TRBJ1-1; 8 nucleotides match TRBD1. Germline CDR1 and CDR2: SGHVS and FQNEAQ. The CDR3 contains 15 residues. Unmatched junction bases numbered 7, after V lost 2 bases and J lost 5 bases. The CDR3 sequence is CASSLSGGLGTEAFF. The CDR3 DNA reads TGTGCCAGCAGCTTATCAGGGGGCCTGGGGACTGAAGCTTTCTTT.

V and J are TRBV2 and TRBJ1-2; maybe TRBD1 (5 bases). The V end was cut by 4 bases, the J end by 4 bases, with 13 bases between. The CDR3 covers 14 residues. In germline, CDR1 is SNHLY, CDR2 FYNNEI. The DNA of the CDR3 is TGTGCCAGCAGTGTCAGACAGAAAGTCTATGGCTACACCTTC. Translated, it gives CASSVRQKVYGYTF.

The V gene is TRBV4-1, the J gene TRBJ2-1; the D is unclear. Trimming removed 2 bases from V and 8 bases from J, with 10 bases in between. Germline CDR1 reads MGHRA; CDR2 reads YSYEKL. This CDR3 contains 13 residues. Here the CDR3 reads CASSQTPPDEQFF. CDR3 coding DNA: TGCGCCAGCAGCCAAACTCCTCCCGATGAGCAGTTCTTC.

The chain recombines TRBV6-5 with TRBJ2-7; 13 nucleotides agree with TRBD2. This CDR3 has 15 residues. Germline values: CDR1 MNHEY, CDR2 SVGAGI. With 6 bases clipped from V and 3 bases from J, the junction kept 5 bases outside the gene matches. The CDR3 DNA reads as TGTGCCAGCAGGGAGGGACTAGCGGGACACTACGAGCAGTACTTC. The encoded protein is CASREGLAGHYEQYF.

The chain couples TRBV23-1 to TRBJ2-7; 7 bases agree with TRBD1. TRBV23-1 is sorted into the ORF group, with uncertain function. Germline trimming cut 8 bases from V and 4 bases from J; bases unmatched to any gene: 8. This CDR3 comprises 13 residues. CDR3 amino acids: CASGRQGWYEQYF. Here the CDR3 DNA reads TGCGCCAGCGGCCGACAGGGCTGGTACGAGCAGTACTTC.

The rearrangement joins TRBV3-1 (or the pseudogene TRBV3-2) to TRBJ2-7, with D possibly being TRBD2 (5 bases). There are 15 residues in the CDR3. V was trimmed by 0 bases and J by 3 bases, leaving 12 bases between them. Germline values: CDR1 LGHDT, CDR2 YNNKEL (reference sequence). This CDR3 reads CASSQEPSGRYEQYF. CDR3 sequence (DNA): TGTGCCAGCAGCCAAGAACCCAGCGGTCGCTACGAGCAGTACTTC.

This chain joins TRBV2 and TRBJ2-5; TRBD1 is a possible D gene (5 bases). This CDR3 spans 13 amino acids. The ends were cut back, 8 bases at V and 6 bases at J, with 16 bases in the middle. Germline V gene lookup returns CDR1 SNHLY and CDR2 FYNNEI. The CDR3 sequence: CASGLAGWQTQYF. In DNA form, the CDR3 reads TGTGCCAGCGGATTGGCAGGGTGGCAGACCCAGTACTTC.

The V and J genes are TRBV11-2 and TRBJ1-4; D remains unclear. V was clipped by 3 bases and J by 0 bases, with 5 bases between them. The CDR3 has 14 amino acids. Per germline, CDR1 SGHAT and CDR2 FQNNGV. Written as DNA, the CDR3 is TGTGCCAGCAGCTTGGCCCCAACTAATGAAAAACTGTTTTTT. It is translated as CASSLAPTNEKLFF.

V gene TRBV2 combines with J gene TRBJ1-2; 7 nucleotides match TRBD1. Trimming removed 1 base from V and 5 bases from J; junction bases left unmatched: 7. Germline CDR1 and CDR2: SNHLY and FYNNEI. The CDR3 extends over 15 amino acids. DNA for the CDR3: TGTGCCAGCAGTGAAGGGCCAGGGGGAATGTATGGCTACACCTTC. Its protein is CASSEGPGGMYGYTF. Full variable domain (rest looked up from reference TRBV2 and TRBJ1-2): EPEVTQTPSHQVTQMGQEVILRCVPISNHLYFYWYRQILGQKVEFLVSFYNNEISEKSEIFDDQFSVERPDGSNFTLKIRSTKLEDSAMYFCASSEGPGGMYGYTFGSGTRLTVV.

The gene calls are TRBV5-4 and TRBJ1-2; TRBD1 aligns across 10 bases. Germline loops: CDR1 SGHNT, CDR2 YYREEE (reference sequence). J lost 4 bases, V lost 4 bases, and 7 bases had no gene match. This CDR3 comprises 15 residues. The DNA for the CDR3 is TGTGCCAGCAGCGCTCGACAGGGGGCAAGCTATGGCTACACCTTC. Translated: CASSARQGASYGYTF.

The table lists this clone with a count of one. The genes are TRBV9 and TRBJ1-6, with D possibly being TRBD1 (6 bases). The germline V and J ends were trimmed by 3 bases and 7 bases, with 14 bases remaining between them. The CDR3 has 15 amino acids. Looked up from germline, CDR1 is SGDLS and CDR2 is YYNGEE. CDR3 coding DNA: TGTGCCAGCAGCGGGCTACAGGGCTCCAATTCACCCCTCCACTTT. This gives the protein CASSGLQGSNSPLHF.

This rearrangement joins TRBV6-1 to TRBJ2-6; D gene uncertain. Germline CDR1 MNHNS, CDR2 SASEGT. The CDR3 spans 17 residues. The V end was cut by 2 bases, the J end by 0 bases, with 11 bases between. The CDR3 here is CASSEFSTPSGANVLTF. Here the CDR3 DNA reads TGTGCCAGCAGTGAATTTAGCACCCCCTCTGGGGCCAACGTCCTGACTTTC.

The V gene is TRBV9, the J gene TRBJ2-6; 12 bases align to TRBD2. Losses at the gene ends were 0 bases for V and 0 bases for J; bases not matched to a gene: 7. This CDR3 has 20 amino acids. CDR1 and CDR2 from the germline V gene are SGDLS and YYNGEE. CDR3 in amino acids: CASSVDIGLAGISGANVLTF. In DNA form, the CDR3 reads TGTGCCAGCAGCGTAGACATTGGACTAGCGGGGATCTCTGGGGCCAACGTCCTGACTTTC.

Worth noting for this clone: An end of the junction differs from the germline gene, which may be a read error. The chain couples TRBV7-9 to TRBJ2-7; the D is unclear. This CDR3 is built from 12 residues. Germline lookup yields CDR1 SEHNR and CDR2 FQNEAQ (reference sequence). The CDR3 DNA is TGTGCCAGCAGCCCCGTCCACGAGCTCCCCTTCTTC. It specifies CASSPVHELPFF.

The V call is TRBV4-1, the J call TRBJ1-4; TRBD1 might be the D (6 bases). Germline assignment: CDR1 MGHRA and CDR2 YSYEKL. The CDR3 runs to 16 residues. Trimming shortened V by 3 bases and J by 7 bases, and 18 bases separated the two germline ends. CDR3 nucleotides: TGCGCCAGCAGCCACGCCGTTCAGGGGAATCGTGAAAAACTGTTTTTT. As protein: CASSHAVQGNREKLFF.

This chain connects TRBV7-2 to TRBJ1-4; TRBD1 might be the D (5 bases). The germline V and J ends were trimmed by 3 bases and 5 bases, with 13 bases remaining between them. This CDR3 is 15 amino acids long. Germline loops: CDR1 SGHTA, CDR2 FQGNSA. The CDR3 loop is CASSLGNRKNEKLFF. CDR3 coding DNA: TGTGCCAGCAGCTTGGGTAACAGGAAGAATGAAAAACTGTTTTTT.